This paragraph covers one TCR beta chain sequence. This clone was recorded only once. It has no known antigen specificity. Base qualities are missing; no much larger clone stands one base away. This specimen belongs to a study of blood T cell repertoires in COVID-19 (dated by TCRdb to the early 2020s). Background for the entire study: The collaborator samples originated in the United States, Italy and Spain and spanned the acute and convalescent phases of COVID-19. The prospective study material was composed of cDNA or gDNA derived from T cells, B-cell-depleted T cells, or PBMCs. Subjects who had been exposed to COVID-19, were actively infected with it, or had recovered from it provided the deeply sampled blood TCRbeta repertoires that made up the dataset. The repertoires were made available in a free public database intended to serve as a resource for research on the immune response to SARS-CoV-2. The samples were drawn from two sources: the first 160 participants of the ongoing ImmuneRACE study, and 1,000 to 1,500 subjects contributed by 6 global collaborators. A de-identified subject ID, COVID-19 status, age in years and sex were almost always included in the sample metadata. Where available, HLA class I and class II types were obtained from metadata supplied by the sample provider rather than from assay-based typing. Broad study findings and their caveats: The quantity of clinical and demographic metadata differed by source and by participant and was supplied without curation.

The V end loses 5 bases and the J end loses 7 bases, and a stretch of 11 bases separates them. From the cysteine through the phenylalanine, the CDR3 covers 11 amino acids. The CDR3 DNA has 33 bases and is translated from base 1. CDR1 is given as SQVTM and CDR2 as ANQGSEA, both from the germline V gene. TCRbeta CDR3 regions were amplified from genomic DNA using the immunoSEQ Assay, a bias-controlled multiplex PCR. The original pipeline was this. The number of nucleated cells in each sample was estimated by amplification of reference gene primers within the assay. To quantify the absolute abundance of each unique TCRbeta CDR3 rearrangement, sequence reads were collapsed and filtered. For each sample, productive Simpson clonality was calculated as the square root of Simpson's diversity index across productive rearrangements. Here the immuneACCESS table is served through TCRdb, limited to in-frame sequences with V and J called. Missing clones are a known gap in these copies; in checked studies unresolved V genes cover under half, and the rest lacks a known reason. The V and J calls and clone size are taken from that table; D and trimming were inferred from the DNA. Across this sample there are a few hundred thousand clones, with roughly 90% seen only once. The ten largest clones capture under 2.5% of the sample.

The collaborating institutions used their own protocols to collect whole blood in K2EDTA tubes. Collaborator samples were shipped for TCRbeta analysis as frozen whole blood, isolated PBMCs, or DNA extracted from either sample type. This clonotype was sampled from a man aged 45-65 years with acute or convalescent COVID-19. Sequenced input: peripheral blood. The chain is assembled from TRBV29-1 and TRBJ1-2; D gene: possibly TRBD1, on 5 matching bases. The CDR3 corresponds to CSVMAGLGYTF. In nucleotide form, the sequence is TGCAGCGTTATGGCGGGGCTTGGCTACACCTTC.